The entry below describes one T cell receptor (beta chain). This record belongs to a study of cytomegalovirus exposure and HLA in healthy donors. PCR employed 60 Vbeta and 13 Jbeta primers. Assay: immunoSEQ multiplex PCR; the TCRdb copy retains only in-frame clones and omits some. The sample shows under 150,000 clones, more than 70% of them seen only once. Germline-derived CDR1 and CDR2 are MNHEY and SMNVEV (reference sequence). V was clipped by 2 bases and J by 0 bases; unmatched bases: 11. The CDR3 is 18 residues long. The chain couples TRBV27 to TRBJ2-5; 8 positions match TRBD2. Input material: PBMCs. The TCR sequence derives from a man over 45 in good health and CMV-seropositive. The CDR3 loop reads CASSLRASGRINQETQYF. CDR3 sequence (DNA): TGTGCCAGCAGTTTACGGGCTAGCGGGCGGATCAACCAAGAGACCCAGTACTTC.